This TCR beta chain was retrieved from a study of T cell changes during pregnancy in multiple sclerosis. Here immunoSEQ multiplex PCR was the method, and the copy in TCRdb shows in-frame clones only, minus some. Counted here are about 50,000 clones, around 92% occurring once; the ten biggest clones make up more than 4%. Germline V gives CDR1 SGHNT, CDR2 YENEEA. Trimming pared 7 bases from V and 7 bases from J, leaving 5 bases between. The CDR3 totals 10 residues. The origin of this receptor is a female donor with multiple sclerosis, enrolled in a pregnancy study. This specimen was CD8+ T cells from peripheral blood mononuclear cells, taken in the first trimester of pregnancy. The V and J genes are TRBV11-3 and TRBJ1-5; D unresolved. The CDR3 DNA follows: TGTGCCAGCAACTCCCAGCCCCAGCATTTT. It encodes CASNSQPQHF.